This TCR beta chain emerged from a study of T cells in localized non-small cell lung cancer. Study-wide results and limits: The study linked higher blood T cell density to longer overall survival. Appearing in adjacent lung were a median about 50 of the top 100 tumor clones. Analysis by sequencing included only one tumor region, so heterogeneity remains possible. Tumor trailed uninvolved adjacent lung in T cell clonality, which peaked there.

V lost 7 bases and J 2 bases, leaving 15 bases between the germline ends. The CDR3 is 13 residues long. The V gene's germline CDR1 is GTSNPN and CDR2 SVGIG (reference sequence). Repertoires were generated with immunoSEQ multiplex PCR, while TCRdb's copy carries only in-frame clones and drops some. The sample includes 90,000 to 100,000 clones, just over 90% of them seen just once. This clone was seen more than once but under ten times. Its antigen is still unknown. This chain connects TRBV30 to TRBJ2-7; D may match TRBD1 or TRBD2 (5 bases each). The source material was PBMCs, sampled before any cancer treatment. This receptor was identified in a woman aged 35 to 69 with stage II squamous cell lung carcinoma. In DNA form, the CDR3 reads TGTGCCTATGGACGGGACCGCCCCTACGAGCAGTACTTC. It yields the protein CAYGRDRPYEQYF.